This T cell receptor (beta chain) appears in the sequencing data of a study of blood T cell repertoires in COVID-19. About the study: Collection of acute and convalescent COVID-19 samples took place in the United States, Italy and Spain. In each case, the material was cDNA or gDNA derived from T cells, B-cell-depleted T cells, or PBMCs.

As handled by the study authors: Amplified reference gene primers provided the basis for estimating nucleated cell counts. TCRdb keeps only in-frame clones here, not all; method: immunoSEQ multiplex PCR. Clonal size and the V and J genes are those of that table, whereas D and trimming came from the DNA. The repertoire has 95,000 to 150,000 clones, about 90% of them found once; the top ten carry 0.88%. The CDR3 extends over 15 amino acids. The junction had 6 bases not matched to a gene; V was cut back by 11 bases and J by 1 base. Germline loops: CDR1 ENHRY, CDR2 SYGVKD. The chain employs TRBV10-3 and TRBJ2-4, with TRBD1 matching 12 bases. The clonotype comes from a woman in her fifties or sixties with active or convalescent COVID-19. The specimen sequenced was peripheral blood. The CDR3 sequence is CASGQGALAKNIQYF. In DNA, the CDR3 is TGTGCCTCGGGACAGGGGGCTCTGGCCAAAAACATTCAGTACTTC.